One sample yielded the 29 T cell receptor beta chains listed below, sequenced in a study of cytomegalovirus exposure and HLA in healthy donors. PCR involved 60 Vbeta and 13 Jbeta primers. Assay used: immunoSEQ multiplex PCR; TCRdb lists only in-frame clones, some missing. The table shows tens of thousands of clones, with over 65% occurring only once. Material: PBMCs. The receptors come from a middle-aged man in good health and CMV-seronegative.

CDR3 coding DNA: TGTGCCAGCAGCCCCCACGAAACCACAGGCTATGGCTACACCTTC. Protein product: CASSPHETTGYGYTF. The gene calls are TRBV7-9 and TRBJ1-2, with D perhaps matching TRBD1 (5 bases). Looked up from germline, CDR1 is SEHNR and CDR2 is FQNEAQ (reference sequence). The CDR3 sequence is 15 residues long. Trimming took off 5 bases at V and 4 bases at J, with 17 bases between the two ends. Full variable domain (rest looked up from reference TRBV7-9 and TRBJ1-2): DTGVSQNPRHKITKRGQNVTFRCDPISEHNRLYWYRQTLGQGPEFLTYFQNEAQLEKSRLLSDRFSAERPKGSFSTLEIQRTEQGDSAMYLCASSPHETTGYGYTFGSGTRLTVV.

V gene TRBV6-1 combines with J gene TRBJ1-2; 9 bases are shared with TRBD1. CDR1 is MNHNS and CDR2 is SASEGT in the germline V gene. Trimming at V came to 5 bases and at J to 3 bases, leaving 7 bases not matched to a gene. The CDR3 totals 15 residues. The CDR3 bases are TGTGCCAGCAGTTTGGGACAGGGCTTCGACTATGGCTACACCTTC. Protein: CASSLGQGFDYGYTF.

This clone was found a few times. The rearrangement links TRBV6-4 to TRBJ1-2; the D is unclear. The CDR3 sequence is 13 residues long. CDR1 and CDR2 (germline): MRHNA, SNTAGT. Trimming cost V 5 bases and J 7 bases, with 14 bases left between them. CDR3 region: CASSPTGIGGYTF. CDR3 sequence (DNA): TGTGCCAGCAGTCCTACGGGAATTGGTGGCTACACCTTC.

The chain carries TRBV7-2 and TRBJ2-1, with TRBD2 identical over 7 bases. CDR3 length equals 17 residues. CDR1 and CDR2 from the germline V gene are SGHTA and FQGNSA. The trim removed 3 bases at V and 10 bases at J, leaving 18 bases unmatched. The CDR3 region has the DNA TGTGCCAGCAGCTTGGACCCCAAACGGGGAGGGGAGAGGGAGCAGTTCTTC. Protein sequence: CASSLDPKRGGEREQFF.

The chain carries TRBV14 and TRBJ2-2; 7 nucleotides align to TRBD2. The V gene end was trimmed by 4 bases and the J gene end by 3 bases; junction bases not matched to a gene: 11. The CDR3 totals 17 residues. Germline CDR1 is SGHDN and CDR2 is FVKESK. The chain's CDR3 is CASSPLVRELDTGELFF. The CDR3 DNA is TGTGCCAGCAGCCCTCTGGTGCGGGAGTTGGACACCGGGGAGCTGTTTTTT.

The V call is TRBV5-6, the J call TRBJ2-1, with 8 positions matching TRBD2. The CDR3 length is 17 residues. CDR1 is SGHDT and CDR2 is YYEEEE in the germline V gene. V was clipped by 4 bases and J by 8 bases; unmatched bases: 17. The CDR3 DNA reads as TGTGCCAGCAGCCCCGGACTAGCCGGTCTCCCTATCCATGAGCAGTTCTTC. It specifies CASSPGLAGLPIHEQFF. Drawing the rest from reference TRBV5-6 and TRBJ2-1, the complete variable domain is DAGVTQSPTHLIKTRGQQVTLRCSPKSGHDTVSWYQQALGQGPQFIFQYYEEEERQRGNFPDRFSGHQFPNYSSELNVNALLLGDSALYLCASSPGLAGLPIHEQFFGPGTRLTVL.

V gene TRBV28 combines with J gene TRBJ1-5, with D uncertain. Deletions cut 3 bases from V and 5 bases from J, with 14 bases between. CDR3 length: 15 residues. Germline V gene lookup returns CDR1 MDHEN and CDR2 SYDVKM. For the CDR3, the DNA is TGTGCCAGCAGTTTCGGAGGGTCCCGGTATCAGCCCCAGCATTTT. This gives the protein CASSFGGSRYQPQHF.

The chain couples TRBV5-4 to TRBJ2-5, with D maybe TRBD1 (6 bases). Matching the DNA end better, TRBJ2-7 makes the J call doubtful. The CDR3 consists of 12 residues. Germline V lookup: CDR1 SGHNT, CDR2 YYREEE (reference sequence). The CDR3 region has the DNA TGTGCCAGCAGTTCGACAGGCTACGAGCAGTACTTC. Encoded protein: CASSSTGYEQYF.

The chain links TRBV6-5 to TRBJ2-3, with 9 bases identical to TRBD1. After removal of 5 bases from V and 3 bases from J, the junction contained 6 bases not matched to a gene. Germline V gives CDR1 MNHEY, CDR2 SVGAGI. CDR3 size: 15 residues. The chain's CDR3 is CASSPGTGWTDTQYF. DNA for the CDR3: TGTGCCAGCAGTCCCGGGACAGGGTGGACAGATACGCAGTATTTT.

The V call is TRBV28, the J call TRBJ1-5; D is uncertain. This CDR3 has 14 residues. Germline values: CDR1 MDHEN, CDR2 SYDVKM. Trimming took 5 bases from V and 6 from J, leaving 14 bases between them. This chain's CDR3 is CASSVGTKVQPQHF. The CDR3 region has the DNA TGTGCCAGCAGTGTGGGCACGAAAGTTCAGCCCCAGCATTTT.

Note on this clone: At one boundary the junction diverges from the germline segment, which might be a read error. The CDR3 sequence is CASTLGIAGALTGELFF. For the CDR3, the DNA is TGTGCCAGCACCTTAGGTATAGCGGGAGCCTTAACCGGGGAGCTGTTTTTT. V is TRBV11-1 and J is TRBJ2-2, with TRBD2 identical over 9 bases. This CDR3 is built from 17 residues. Germline values: CDR1 SGHAT, CDR2 FQDESV (reference sequence).

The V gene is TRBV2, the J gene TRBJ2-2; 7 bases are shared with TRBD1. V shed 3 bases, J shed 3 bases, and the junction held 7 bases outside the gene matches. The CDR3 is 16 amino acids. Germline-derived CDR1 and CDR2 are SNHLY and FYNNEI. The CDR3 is CASSEERTGDTGELFF. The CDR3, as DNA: TGTGCCAGCAGTGAGGAGCGGACAGGAGACACCGGGGAGCTGTTTTTT.

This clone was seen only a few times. The CDR3 DNA reads TGTGCCAGCAGCCACAGCTCCTACGAGCAGTACTTC. Its translation: CASSHSSYEQYF. This chain links TRBV5-5 with TRBJ2-7, with D hard to call. With 4 bases removed from V and 0 bases from J, the gap between germline ends came to 5 bases. The CDR3 is made up of 12 amino acids. Germline CDR1 and CDR2: SGHKS and YYEKEE (reference sequence).

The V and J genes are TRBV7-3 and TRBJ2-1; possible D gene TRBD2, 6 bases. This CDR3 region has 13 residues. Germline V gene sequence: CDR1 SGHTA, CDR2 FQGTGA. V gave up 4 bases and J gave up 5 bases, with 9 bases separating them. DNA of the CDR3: TGTGCCAGCAGCTCTACTAGCCACAATGAGCAGTTCTTC. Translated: CASSSTSHNEQFF.

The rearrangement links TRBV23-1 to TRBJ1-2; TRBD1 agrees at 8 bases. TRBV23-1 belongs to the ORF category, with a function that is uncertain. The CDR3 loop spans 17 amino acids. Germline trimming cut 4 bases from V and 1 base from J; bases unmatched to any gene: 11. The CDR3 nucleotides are TGCGCCAGCAGTCCATCCACCTCCAGGGGGCGTAACTATGGCTACACCTTC. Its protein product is CASSPSTSRGRNYGYTF.

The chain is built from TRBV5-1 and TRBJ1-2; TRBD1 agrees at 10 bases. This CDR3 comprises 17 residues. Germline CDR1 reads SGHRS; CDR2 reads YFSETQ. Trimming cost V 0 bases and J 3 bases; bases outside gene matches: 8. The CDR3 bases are TGCGCCAGCAGCTTGGGACAGGGGGCAGCGCCCGACTATGGCTACACCTTC. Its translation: CASSLGQGAAPDYGYTF. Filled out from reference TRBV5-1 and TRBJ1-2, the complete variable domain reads KAGVTQTPRYLIKTRGQQVTLSCSPISGHRSVSWYQQTPGQGLQFLFEYFSETQRNKGNFPGRFSGRQFSNSRSEMNVSTLELGDSALYLCASSLGQGAAPDYGYTFGSGTRLTVV.

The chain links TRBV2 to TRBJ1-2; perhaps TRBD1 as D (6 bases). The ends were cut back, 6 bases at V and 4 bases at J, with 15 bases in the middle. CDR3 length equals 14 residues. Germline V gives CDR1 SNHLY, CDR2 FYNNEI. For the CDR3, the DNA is TGTGCCAGCAGAGACACAGGGAAACCCTATGGCTACACCTTC. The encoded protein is CASRDTGKPYGYTF.

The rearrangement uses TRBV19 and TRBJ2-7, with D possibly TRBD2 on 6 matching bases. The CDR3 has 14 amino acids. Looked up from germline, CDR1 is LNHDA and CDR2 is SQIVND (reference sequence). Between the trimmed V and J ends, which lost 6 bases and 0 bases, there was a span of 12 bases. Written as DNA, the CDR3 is TGTGCCAGTAGCCTAGCGCCTAGCTCCTACGAGCAGTACTTC. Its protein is CASSLAPSSYEQYF.

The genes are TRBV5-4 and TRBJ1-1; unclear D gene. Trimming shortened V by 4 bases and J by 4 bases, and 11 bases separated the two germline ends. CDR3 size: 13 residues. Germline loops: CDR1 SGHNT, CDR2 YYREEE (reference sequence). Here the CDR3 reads CASSPVGGTEAFF. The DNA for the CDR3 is TGTGCCAGCAGCCCCGTCGGAGGCACTGAAGCTTTCTTT.

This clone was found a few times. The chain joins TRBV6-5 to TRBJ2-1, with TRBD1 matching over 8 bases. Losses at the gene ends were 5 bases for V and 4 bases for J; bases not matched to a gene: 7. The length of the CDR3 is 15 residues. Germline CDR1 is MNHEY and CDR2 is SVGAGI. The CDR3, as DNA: TGTGCCAGCAGTAGCACAGGGGGGAAATACAATGAGCAGTTCTTC. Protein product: CASSSTGGKYNEQFF.

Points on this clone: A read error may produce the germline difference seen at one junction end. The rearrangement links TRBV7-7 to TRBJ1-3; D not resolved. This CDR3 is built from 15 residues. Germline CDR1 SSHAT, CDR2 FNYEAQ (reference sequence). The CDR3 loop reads CASRWVWSSGNTIYF. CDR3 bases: TGTGCTAGCAGATGGGTATGGAGCTCTGGAAACACCATATATTTT. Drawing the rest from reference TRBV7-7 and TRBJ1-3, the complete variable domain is GAGVSQSPRYKVTKRGQDVTLRCDPISSHATLYWYQQALGQGPEFLTYFNYEAQPDKSGLPSDRFSAERPEGSISTLTIQRTEQRDSAMYRCASRWVWSSGNTIYFGEGSWLTVV.

The CDR3 sequence: CSALGDTQYF. Here the CDR3 DNA reads TGCAGTGCCCTGGGCGATACGCAGTATTTT. The rearrangement joins TRBV20-1 to TRBJ2-3; D is unresolved. The ends were cut back, 6 bases at V and 6 bases at J, with 7 bases in the middle. The CDR3 runs to 10 residues. Germline V CDR1 and CDR2: DFQATT, SNEGSKA (reference sequence).

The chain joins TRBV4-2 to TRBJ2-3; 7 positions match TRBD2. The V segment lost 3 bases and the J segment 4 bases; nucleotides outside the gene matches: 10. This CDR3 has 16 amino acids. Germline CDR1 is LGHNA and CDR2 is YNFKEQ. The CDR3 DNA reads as TGTGCCAGCAGCCAGCAAGAAGGACGGGGGGCAGATACGCAGTATTTT. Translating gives CASSQQEGRGADTQYF.

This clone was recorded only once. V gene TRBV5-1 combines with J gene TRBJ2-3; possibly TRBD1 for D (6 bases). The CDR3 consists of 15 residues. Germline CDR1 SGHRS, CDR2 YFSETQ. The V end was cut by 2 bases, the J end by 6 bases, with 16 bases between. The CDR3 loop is CASSLPLQGLDTQYF. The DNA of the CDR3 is TGCGCCAGCAGCTTACCGTTACAGGGATTGGATACGCAGTATTTT.

The CDR3, as DNA: TGTGCCAGCAGCGTGACTCGGCCCCAGGGGGAGACCCAGTACTTC. Residues: CASSVTRPQGETQYF. The rearrangement uses TRBV7-2 and TRBJ2-5; D may be TRBD1 (6 bases). The germline V gene encodes CDR1 SGHTA and CDR2 FQGNSA. The CDR3 covers 15 residues. Trimming stripped 5 bases from V and 5 bases from J, with 18 bases between.

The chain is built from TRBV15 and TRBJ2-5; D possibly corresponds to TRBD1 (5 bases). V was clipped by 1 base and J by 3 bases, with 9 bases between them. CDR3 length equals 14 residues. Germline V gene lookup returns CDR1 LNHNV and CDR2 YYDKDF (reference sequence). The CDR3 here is CATSRGLGEETQYF. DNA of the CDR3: TGTGCCACCAGCAGAGGCTTAGGGGAAGAGACCCAGTACTTC.

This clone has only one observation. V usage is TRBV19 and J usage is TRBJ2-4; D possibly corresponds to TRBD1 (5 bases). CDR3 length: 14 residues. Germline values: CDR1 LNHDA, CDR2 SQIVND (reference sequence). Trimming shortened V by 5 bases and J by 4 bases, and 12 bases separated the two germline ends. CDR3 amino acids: CASSRQGFKNIQYF. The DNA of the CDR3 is TGTGCCAGTAGTCGCCAGGGATTTAAAAACATTCAGTACTTC.

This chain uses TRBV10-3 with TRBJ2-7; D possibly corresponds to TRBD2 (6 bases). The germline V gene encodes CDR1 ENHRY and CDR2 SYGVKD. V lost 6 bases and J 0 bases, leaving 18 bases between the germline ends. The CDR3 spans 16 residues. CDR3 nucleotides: TGTGCCATCAGCTCAAGTAAACCGGGACTCTCCTACGAGCAGTACTTC. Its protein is CAISSSKPGLSYEQYF.

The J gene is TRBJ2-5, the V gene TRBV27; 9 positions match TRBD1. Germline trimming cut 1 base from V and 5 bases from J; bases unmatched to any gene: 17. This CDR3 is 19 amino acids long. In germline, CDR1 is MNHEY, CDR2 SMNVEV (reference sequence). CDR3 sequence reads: CASSLYPFRDRAGVETQYF. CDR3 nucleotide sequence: TGTGCCAGCAGTTTATACCCCTTCCGGGACAGGGCCGGGGTCGAGACCCAGTACTTC.